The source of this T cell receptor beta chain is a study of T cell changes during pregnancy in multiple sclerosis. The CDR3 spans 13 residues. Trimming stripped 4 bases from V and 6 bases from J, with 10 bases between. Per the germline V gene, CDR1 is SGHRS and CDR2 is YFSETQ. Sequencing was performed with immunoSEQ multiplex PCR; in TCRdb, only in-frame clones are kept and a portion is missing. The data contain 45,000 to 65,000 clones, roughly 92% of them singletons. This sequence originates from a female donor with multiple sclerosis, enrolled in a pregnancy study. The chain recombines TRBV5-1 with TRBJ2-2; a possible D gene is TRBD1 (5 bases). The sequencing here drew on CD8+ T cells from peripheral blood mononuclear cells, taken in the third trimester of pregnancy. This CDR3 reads CASSLDSSGELFF. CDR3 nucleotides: TGCGCCAGCAGCCTAGACAGTTCCGGGGAGCTGTTTTTT.